Below are 14 T cell receptor beta chains sequenced from a single sample in a study of T cell changes during pregnancy in multiple sclerosis. Sequenced by immunoSEQ multiplex PCR; TCRdb stores in-frame clones only, minus some. The top ten hold over 0.65% of the sample, which has tens of thousands of clones, roughly nine tenths seen once. This material consisted of peripheral blood, taken in the second trimester of pregnancy. The receptor source for this set is a female donor with multiple sclerosis, enrolled in a pregnancy study.

This chain uses TRBV7-2 with TRBJ1-2; D is possibly TRBD1 (6 bases). V was cut by 5 bases and J by 7 bases, with 20 bases left in between. Looked up from germline, CDR1 is SGHTA and CDR2 is FQGNSA. CDR3 length equals 15 residues. The CDR3 here is CASSPGQGPRSGYTF. The CDR3 DNA is TGTGCCAGCAGCCCGGGGCAGGGGCCCCGAAGTGGCTACACCTTC.

The rearrangement links TRBV25-1 to TRBJ1-2, with D perhaps matching TRBD1 (5 bases). This CDR3 comprises 17 residues. CDR1 and CDR2 (germline): MGHDK, SYGVNS. V gave up 3 bases and J gave up 0 bases, with 17 bases separating them. The CDR3 nucleotides are TGTGCCAGCAGTGATAGCCTCCCCGGAGGGGCTAACTATGGCTACACCTTC. Amino acids: CASSDSLPGGANYGYTF.

This clone has only a few counts. The rearrangement uses TRBV12-5 and TRBJ1-1; D is perhaps TRBD1 (6 bases). V shed 8 bases and J shed 0 bases, with 10 bases lying between them. The CDR3 is 13 amino acids. Germline CDR1 reads LGHNT; CDR2 reads FRNRAP. CDR3 region: CASSGQLNTEAFF. The CDR3 DNA reads TGTGCTAGTTCCGGACAGCTGAACACTGAAGCTTTCTTT.

The CDR3 is CASSVTGDGTETQYF. The DNA of the CDR3 is TGTGCCAGCAGCGTCACAGGGGATGGGACAGAGACCCAGTACTTC. V gene TRBV5-6 combines with J gene TRBJ2-5; the match to TRBD1 covers 7 bases. CDR3 length: 15 residues. Germline V gives CDR1 SGHDT, CDR2 YYEEEE. Germline trimming cut 4 bases from V and 4 bases from J; bases unmatched to any gene: 10.

The J gene is TRBJ1-2, the V gene TRBV27; no clear D gene. Germline lookup yields CDR1 MNHEY and CDR2 SMNVEV (reference sequence). The V gene lost 3 bases and the J gene lost 8 bases, with 16 bases spanning the gap. The CDR3 has 14 amino acids. The CDR3: CASSFAHPPGGYTF. For the CDR3, the DNA is TGTGCCAGCAGTTTCGCCCACCCCCCGGGAGGCTACACCTTC.

The rearrangement links TRBV19 to TRBJ2-6; 8 nucleotides match TRBD1. CDR1 is LNHDA and CDR2 is SQIVND in the germline V gene (reference sequence). J was trimmed by 2 bases and V by 6 bases; bases with no gene match: 9. The CDR3 loop spans 17 amino acids. The CDR3 region has the DNA TGTGCCAGTAGCGGGACAGGCCCTTCTACTGGGGCCAACGTCCTGACTTTC. Encoded protein: CASSGTGPSTGANVLTF. Filled out from reference TRBV19 and TRBJ2-6, the complete variable domain reads DGGITQSPKYLFRKEGQNVTLSCEQNLNHDAMYWYRQDPGQGLRLIYYSQIVNDFQKGDIAEGYSVSREKKESFPLTVTSAQKNPTAFYLCASSGTGPSTGANVLTFGAGSRLTVL.

This clone was counted a few times. This chain joins TRBV15 and TRBJ1-4; a possible D gene is TRBD1 (5 bases). Germline values: CDR1 LNHNV, CDR2 YYDKDF (reference sequence). This CDR3 is 16 amino acids long. V was pared by 0 bases and J by 8 bases, with 16 bases between. The CDR3 spells CATSRDLDILGEKLFF. As DNA, the CDR3 is TGTGCCACCAGCAGAGATCTGGACATTTTGGGCGAAAAACTGTTTTTT.

In DNA, the CDR3 is TGTGCCAGCAGTTCCCGGGGAGTTTTGAACACTGAAGCTTTCTTT. It translates to CASSSRGVLNTEAFF. The chain employs TRBV27 and TRBJ1-1; no reliable D call. Germline V gene lookup returns CDR1 MNHEY and CDR2 SMNVEV (reference sequence). The CDR3 length is 15 residues. V lost 4 bases and J 0 bases, leaving 12 bases between the germline ends.

The rearrangement links TRBV11-1 to TRBJ2-7; tentative D call: TRBD1 (6 bases). V lost 5 bases, J lost 0 bases, and 11 bases lay in between. CDR3 length: 14 residues. Per the germline V gene, CDR1 is SGHAT and CDR2 is FQDESV (reference sequence). The CDR3 is CASSRWTVSYEQYF. The CDR3 region has the DNA TGTGCCAGCAGCCGATGGACAGTCTCCTACGAGCAGTACTTC.

This clone was counted a single time. The V and J genes are TRBV15 and TRBJ2-2; 9 bases align to TRBD2. The germline gives CDR1 LNHNV, CDR2 YYDKDF (reference sequence). There are 14 residues in the CDR3. The V segment lost 8 bases and the J segment 5 bases; nucleotides outside the gene matches: 6. This chain's CDR3 is CATAAGGPTGELFF. The CDR3 DNA reads as TGTGCCACCGCAGCGGGGGGACCGACCGGGGAGCTGTTTTTT.

This chain links TRBV7-2 with TRBJ2-1, with 7 bases fitting TRBD2. From germline, CDR1 is SGHTA and CDR2 FQGNSA. This CDR3 is built from 14 residues. V shed 5 bases, J shed 7 bases, and the junction held 8 bases outside the gene matches. CDR3 loop: CASSRGLIWNEQFF. The DNA of the CDR3 is TGTGCCAGCAGCCGGGGACTAATTTGGAATGAGCAGTTCTTC. The complete variable domain, with remaining parts taken from reference TRBV7-2 and TRBJ2-1, reads GAGVSQSPSNKVTEKGKDVELRCDPISGHTALYWYRQSLGQGLEFLIYFQGNSAPDKSGLPSDRFSAERTGGSVSTLTIQRTQQEDSAVYLCASSRGLIWNEQFFGPGTRLTVL.

The rearrangement joins TRBV7-2 to TRBJ2-1, with 13 positions matching TRBD2. The V gene end was trimmed by 1 base and the J gene end by 0 bases; junction bases not matched to a gene: 6. The germline CDR1 and CDR2 sequences are SGHTA and FQGNSA. This CDR3 is 19 amino acids long. Here the CDR3 DNA reads TGTGCCAGCAGCTTAGGACTAGCGGGGGGCCCCAACTCCTACAATGAGCAGTTCTTC. Amino acid sequence: CASSLGLAGGPNSYNEQFF.

V and J are TRBV7-3 and TRBJ1-1; D gene ambiguous. The length of the CDR3 is 13 residues. V was trimmed by 5 bases and J by 1 base, leaving 8 bases between them. The V gene's germline CDR1 is SGHTA and CDR2 FQGTGA. CDR3 residues: CASSRTGNTEAFF. In nucleotides, the CDR3 is TGTGCCAGCAGCCGAACGGGGAACACTGAAGCTTTCTTT.

The CDR3: CASSQDRRGWAGELFF. The CDR3 region has the DNA TGCGCCAGCAGCCAAGACCGCCGGGGATGGGCCGGGGAGCTGTTTTTT. The chain has TRBV4-3 and TRBJ2-2; weak D call: TRBD2 (5 bases). Germline loops: CDR1 LGHNA, CDR2 YSLEER. The CDR3 is made up of 16 amino acids. Between the trimmed V and J ends, which lost 0 bases and 6 bases, there was a span of 14 bases.